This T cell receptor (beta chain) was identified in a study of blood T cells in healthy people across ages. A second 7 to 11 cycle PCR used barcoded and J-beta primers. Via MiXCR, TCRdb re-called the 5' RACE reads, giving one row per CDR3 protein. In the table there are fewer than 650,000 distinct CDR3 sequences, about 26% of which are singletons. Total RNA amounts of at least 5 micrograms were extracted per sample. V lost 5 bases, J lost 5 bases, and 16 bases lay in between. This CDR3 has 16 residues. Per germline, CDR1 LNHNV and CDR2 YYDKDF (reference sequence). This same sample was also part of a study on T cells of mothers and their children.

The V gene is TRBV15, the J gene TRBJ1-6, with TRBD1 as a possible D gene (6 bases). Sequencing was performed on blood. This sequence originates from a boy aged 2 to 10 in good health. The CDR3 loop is CATSEQGPQNNSPLHF. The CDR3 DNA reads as TGTGCCACCAGCGAACAGGGTCCACAAAATAATTCACCCCTCCACTTT.